Listed below are T cell receptor beta chains from one sample, sequenced in a study of T cell repertoires in cytomegalovirus infection. TCRdb used MiXCR to reprocess the reads, holding one entry per CDR3 protein. This table holds around 430,000 distinct CDR3 sequences, roughly 42% found once. Their target antigens are unknown. The source was cultured PBMCs, collected from culture after CMV antigen stimulation. The receptors come from a human donor in good health (CMV status not recorded). Some clones in this sample may be carry-over from other donors' samples. Both conserved end residues are part of each CDR3. A D gene is named only where the DNA matches it firmly. Expanded clones get a size class; other rows say once, few or many, or leave the size out.

TRBJ1-5 | TRBV4-1 | TRBD1 | - | CASSEGQGGGKGQPQHF | TGCGCCAGCAGTGAAGGACAGGGCGGCGGGAAGGGTCAGCCCCAGCATTTT
TRBJ2-5 | TRBV7-9 | - | - | CASTPRSGSGETQYF | TGTGCCAGCACCCCGCGGAGCGGTAGTGGAGAGACCCAGTACTTC
TRBJ1-6 | TRBV7-2 | - | many | CASSLIGGSNSPLHF | TGTGCCAGCAGTCTGATCGGGGGCTCGAATTCACCCCTCCACTTT
TRBJ1-3 | TRBV12-3/TRBV12-4 | TRBD1 | few | CASKARDSSGNTIYF | TGTGCCAGCAAGGCCCGGGACAGCTCTGGAAACACCATATATTTT
TRBJ1-1 | TRBV7-2 | - | few | CASSWAQLRDTEAFF | TGTGCCAGCAGCTGGGCACAGTTGAGGGACACTGAAGCTTTCTTT
TRBJ1-4 | TRBV2 | - | - | CASSENIPRAAKLFF | TGTGCCAGCAGTGAAAATATCCCTCGAGCTGCAAAACTGTTTTTT
TRBJ2-3 | TRBV7-8 | TRBD2 | few | CASSGQAGVTDTQYF | TGTGCCAGCAGCGGACAAGCGGGAGTCACAGATACGCAGTATTTT
TRBJ2-5 | TRBV7-2 | - | - | CASSLRARGETQYF | TGTGCCAGCAGCCTCAGAGCCCGCGGGGAGACCCAGTACTTC
TRBJ1-5 | TRBV28 | - | - | CATGGGPGWQPQHF | TGTGCCACCGGGGGAGGGCCGGGTTGGCAGCCCCAGCATTTT
TRBJ2-7 | TRBV7-9 | - | - | CASRLAIRPYEQYF | TGTGCCAGCCGACTCGCCATTCGGCCCTACGAGCAGTACTTC
TRBJ1-1 | TRBV11-2 | - | - | CASSLDREVPVAGNTEAFF | TGTGCCAGCAGCTTAGACCGGGAGGTGCCAGTGGCGGGGAACACTGAAGCTTTCTTT
TRBJ2-3 | TRBV7-8 | - | - | CASSLLAQGTDTQYF | TGTGCCAGCAGCTTATTGGCCCAGGGCACAGATACGCAGTATTTT
TRBJ2-1 | TRBV29-1 | - | - | CSVARINEQFF | TGCAGCGTTGCCAGGATCAATGAGCAGTTCTTC
TRBJ2-5 | TRBV4-1 | TRBD2 | - | CASGLAGGRGETQYF | TGCGCCAGCGGTCTAGCGGGGGGGCGGGGAGAGACCCAGTACTTC
TRBJ2-2 | TRBV4-2 | TRBD2 | - | CASSQESLAGEHTGELFF | TGTGCCAGCAGCCAAGAGTCCCTAGCGGGGGAACACACCGGGGAGCTGTTTTTT
TRBJ1-6 | TRBV5-1 | - | - | CASKRDVAGGSPLHF | TGCGCCAGCAAGCGGGACGTCGCCGGGGGCTCACCCCTCCACTTT
TRBJ2-5 | TRBV7-2 | - | few | CASSWLRWGRGETQYF | TGTGCCAGCAGCTGGCTGCGATGGGGCCGGGGGGAGACCCAGTACTTC
TRBJ1-3 | TRBV7-2 | - | - | CASSLVMGSGNTIYF | TGTGCCAGCAGCTTAGTCATGGGCTCTGGAAACACCATATATTTT
TRBJ1-5 | TRBV7-8 | - | - | CASSLELASNQPQHF | TGTGCCAGCAGCTTAGAACTCGCAAGCAATCAGCCCCAGCATTTT
TRBJ2-3 | TRBV11-2 | TRBD2 | - | CASSLDGSGGVPQYF | TGTGCCAGCAGCTTAGATGGTAGCGGGGGGGTTCCGCAGTATTTT
TRBJ2-3 | TRBV12-5 | - | - | CASGLVRDGEITDTQYF | TGTGCTAGTGGTTTGGTACGGGACGGGGAAATCACAGATACGCAGTATTTT
TRBJ2-1 | TRBV27 | TRBD1 | - | CASSSVSQGDNEQFF | TGTGCCAGCAGTTCTGTCTCACAGGGGGATAATGAGCAGTTCTTC
TRBJ2-3 | TRBV7-2 | - | - | CASSLNWADTQYF | TGTGCCAGCAGCTTAAATTGGGCGGATACGCAGTATTTT
TRBJ2-7 | TRBV7-8 | - | few | CASSLGGTIGFYEQYF | TGTGCCAGCAGCTTAGGGGGGACCATAGGGTTCTACGAGCAGTACTTC
TRBJ2-7 | TRBV20-1 | TRBD1 | few | CSAREVGTGAMEQYF | TGCAGTGCTAGGGAGGTTGGGACAGGGGCTATGGAGCAGTACTTC
TRBJ2-3 | TRBV7-2 | TRBD2 | - | CASSFVAGSTDTQYF | TGTGCCAGCAGCTTTGTAGCGGGGAGCACAGATACGCAGTATTTT
TRBJ1-6 | TRBV7-2 | - | - | CASSLTAGAYFQF | TGTGCCAGCAGCTTAACGGCGGGGGCCTACTTTCAATTT
TRBJ1-2 | TRBV20-1 | TRBD1 | - | CSARRTGFSGYTF | TGCAGTGCTAGAAGGACAGGGTTTTCCGGCTACACCTTC
TRBJ1-2 | TRBV6-8 | - | - | CASSYGHWDGYTF | TGTGCCAGCAGTTACGGACACTGGGATGGCTACACCTTC
TRBJ1-1 | TRBV6-2/TRBV6-3 | TRBD1 | - | CASRRTGGAFF | TGTGCCAGCAGGAGGACAGGGGGAGCTTTCTTT
TRBJ2-5 | TRBV15 | TRBD2 | - | CATSNLHGTSGGAWYQETQYF | TGTGCCACCAGCAATTTACACGGGACTAGCGGGGGGGCCTGGTACCAAGAGACCCAGTACTTC
TRBJ2-3 | TRBV7-2 | TRBD2 | many | CASSLSVLAGGGTDTQYF | TGTGCCAGCAGCTTAAGTGTACTAGCGGGGGGCGGCACAGATACGCAGTATTTT
TRBJ2-7 | TRBV27 | - | few | CASSFAQAYEQYF | TGTGCCAGCAGTTTCGCTCAGGCCTACGAGCAGTACTTC
TRBJ2-3 | TRBV5-4 | - | - | CASSREHSTDTQYF | TGTGCCAGCAGCCGGGAGCATAGCACAGATACGCAGTATTTT
TRBJ2-7 | TRBV7-2 | - | few | CASSLRGISYEQYF | TGTGCCAGCAGCTTAAGGGGTATTTCCTACGAGCAGTACTTC
TRBJ1-5 | TRBV28 | - | - | CASSQRRGGNQPQHF | TGTGCCAGCAGCCAAAGGCGGGGGGGCAATCAGCCCCAGCATTTT
TRBJ2-6 | TRBV7-6 | - | many | CASSPGGANVLTF | TGTGCCAGCAGCCCCGGAGGGGCCAACGTCCTGACTTTC
TRBJ2-5 | TRBV7-9 | - | - | CASSLGYSQETQYF | TGTGCCAGCAGCTTAGGCTACAGCCAAGAGACCCAGTACTTC
TRBJ2-6 | TRBV4-2 | TRBD1 | - | CASSVRDRTSGANVLTF | TGTGCCAGCAGCGTACGGGACAGGACCTCTGGGGCCAACGTCCTGACTTTC
TRBJ2-7 | TRBV6-1 | - | - | CASSEVHASYEQYF | TGTGCCAGCAGTGAAGTACACGCCTCCTACGAGCAGTACTTC